Here is one TCR beta chain with its context. The antigen is not known. It was by quantitative 5'-RACE with molecular barcodes that TCR beta libraries were made. In TCRdb, the 5' RACE reads were re-called with MiXCR into one record per CDR3 protein. The table includes over 700,000 distinct CDR3 sequences, roughly 19% detected once. V lost 5 bases and J 2 bases, leaving 10 bases between the germline ends. The CDR3 length is 13 residues. CDR1 and CDR2 (germline): MDHEN, SYDVKM. The data stem from a study of CD8 T cells in ankylosing spondylitis. Points from the study as a whole: Some of these motif variants have turned up before, in reports on reactive arthritis synovial fluid and blood. In ankylosing spondylitis patients, matched synovial fluid reportedly showed significant enrichment of disease-linked clones. For ankylosing spondylitis blood, a TCR beta motif of seven to nine highly homologous variants appeared characteristic. Those disease-linked clones were CD8+; they were also relatively rare in peripheral blood.

This sequence was found in a male donor with ankylosing spondylitis. Material: blood, either unsorted or a sorted T cell fraction (not recorded which). The chain links TRBV28 to TRBJ2-7, with a weak D call TRBD2 (6 bases). The CDR3: CASSAGNTYEQYF. The CDR3 DNA sequence: TGTGCCAGCAGTGCGGGAAATACCTACGAGCAGTACTTC. Complete variable domain (other parts from reference TRBV28 and TRBJ2-7): DVKVTQSSRYLVKRTGEKVFLECVQDMDHENMFWYRQDPGLGLRLIYFSYDVKMKEKGDIPEGYSVSREKKERFSLILESASTNQTSMYLCASSAGNTYEQYFGPGTRLTVT.